Presented here are 29 T cell receptor beta chains from one specimen sequenced in a study of OX40 agonist ivuxolimab in advanced cancers. Sequenced by immunoSEQ multiplex PCR; TCRdb stores in-frame clones only, minus some. The sample gives around 95,000 clones, 90% to 95% of which show up once; over 0.2% is in the top ten. This specimen consisted of CD4+ or CD8+ T cells sorted from blood, obtained in a trial of the OX40 agonist ivuxolimab. The receptors shown here come from an adult with an advanced solid tumor such as melanoma, head and neck, liver or kidney cancer.

This chain connects TRBV9 to TRBJ2-3; 9 bases match TRBD1. The CDR3 is 20 residues long. CDR1 is SGDLS and CDR2 is YYNGEE in the germline V gene. J was trimmed by 3 bases and V by 0 bases; bases with no gene match: 17. CDR3: CASSVAKGAGTGMNTDTQYF. CDR3 sequence (DNA): TGTGCCAGCAGCGTAGCTAAGGGGGCAGGGACAGGGATGAATACAGATACGCAGTATTTT.

V gene TRBV29-1 combines with J gene TRBJ2-1, with TRBD2 matching 15 bases. After removal of 4 bases from V and 9 bases from J, the junction contained 1 base not matched to a gene. The CDR3 contains 13 residues. Germline CDR1 is SQVTM and CDR2 is ANQGSEA. CDR3 sequence: CSVGTSGRGEQFF. The DNA of the CDR3 is TGCAGCGTTGGGACTAGCGGGAGGGGTGAGCAGTTCTTC.

The gene calls are TRBV6-5 and TRBJ1-1, with D unclear. The CDR3 extends over 15 amino acids. Germline V CDR1 and CDR2: MNHEY, SVGAGI. The V gene lost 2 bases and the J gene lost 4 bases, with 14 bases spanning the gap. DNA for the CDR3: TGTGCCAGCAGTTACGATAGTCAGTTGTCCACTGAAGCTTTCTTT. Translated: CASSYDSQLSTEAFF.

Remarks on this clone: At the DNA level, this CDR3 is encoded by other sequences in the same sample as well. This chain uses TRBV7-3 with TRBJ1-1, with D hard to call. In germline, CDR1 is SGHTA, CDR2 FQGTGA. The CDR3 is 13 amino acids. The V gene lost 2 bases and the J gene lost 4 bases, with 8 bases spanning the gap. CDR3 protein: CASSLERGTEAFF. The CDR3 nucleotides read TGTGCCAGCAGCTTAGAGCGGGGCACTGAAGCTTTCTTT.

The chain joins TRBV7-2 to TRBJ2-2; D uncertain. CDR1 is SGHTA, CDR2 FQGNSA, per germline. With 5 bases removed from V and 4 bases from J, the gap between germline ends came to 8 bases. This CDR3 region has 13 residues. The CDR3 coding sequence is TGTGCCAGCAGCCCCATTGGCACCGGGGAGCTGTTTTTT. The encoded protein is CASSPIGTGELFF.

The table lists this clone with a count of one. This chain connects TRBV6-5 to TRBJ2-7; D remains ambiguous. In germline, CDR1 is MNHEY, CDR2 SVGAGI. Trimming left V 5 bases short and J 4 bases short, with 6 bases between. The CDR3 sequence is 11 residues long. CDR3 amino acids: CASSTLYEQYF. CDR3 nucleotides: TGTGCCAGCAGTACCCTATACGAGCAGTACTTC.

V is TRBV18 and J is TRBJ1-2; possibly TRBD1 for D (6 bases). Germline V gives CDR1 KGHSH, CDR2 LQKENI. V lost 2 bases to trimming and J lost 5 bases, with 12 bases between them. The CDR3 runs to 14 residues. The DNA for the CDR3 is TGTGCCAGCTCACCAAACAGGGAGCGGTATGGCTACACCTTC. Residues: CASSPNRERYGYTF.

The DNA of the CDR3 is TGTGCCAGCAGCAAGAGCTCAGGGTCCTACAATGAGCAGTTCTTC. Residues: CASSKSSGSYNEQFF. The V call is TRBV7-8, the J call TRBJ2-1, with a possible D match to TRBD1 (5 bases). The CDR3 is made up of 15 amino acids. Trimming stripped 5 bases from V and 1 base from J, with 12 bases between. Germline assignment: CDR1 SGHVS and CDR2 FQNEAQ.

The CDR3 protein is CASSSLTGTSTEAFF. The CDR3 DNA sequence: TGTGCCAGCAGCTCGCTTACAGGGACGAGCACTGAAGCTTTCTTT. The rearrangement uses TRBV6-1 and TRBJ1-1, with a tentative D call TRBD1 (6 bases). V lost 6 bases to trimming and J lost 4 bases, with 18 bases between them. The CDR3 is made up of 15 amino acids. Looked up from germline, CDR1 is MNHNS and CDR2 is SASEGT.

The chain recombines TRBV5-1 with TRBJ2-3; D unclear. The CDR3 is 14 residues long. Deletions cut 5 bases from V and 1 base from J, with 11 bases between. CDR1 SGHRS and CDR2 YFSETQ come from the germline V gene. Here the CDR3 DNA reads TGCGCCAGCAGAGATAGGCCAGGCACAGATACGCAGTATTTT. Protein: CASRDRPGTDTQYF.

The CDR3 sequence is CATDPGGSYNEQFF. The CDR3 region has the DNA TGTGCCACCGACCCGGGGGGGTCCTACAATGAGCAGTTCTTC. V gene TRBV15 combines with J gene TRBJ2-1; 8 bases match TRBD2. CDR1 is LNHNV, CDR2 YYDKDF, per germline (reference sequence). Trimming took 8 bases from V and 1 from J; bases not matched to a gene: 4. This CDR3 is 14 amino acids long.

This chain connects TRBV21-1 to TRBJ2-3; the table gives TRBD1 as D, unverified against the DNA. TRBV21-1 is listed as a pseudogene. CDR3 length equals 15 residues. The CDR3 DNA reads TGTGCCAGCAGCATGGGACAGGTTTACACAGATACGCAGTATTTT. Translating gives CASSMGQVYTDTQYF.

The rearrangement joins TRBV28 to TRBJ1-1; 7 bases align to TRBD1. The CDR3 spans 14 residues. The V gene's germline CDR1 is MDHEN and CDR2 SYDVKM. V gave up 6 bases and J gave up 4 bases; unmatched junction bases: 8. The CDR3 DNA reads as TGTGCCAGCAGCCAAACAGGGGAGGTCACTGAAGCTTTCTTT. This gives the protein CASSQTGEVTEAFF.

The V call is TRBV5-1, the J call TRBJ1-2, with a possible D match to TRBD1 (6 bases). Germline V gene sequence: CDR1 SGHRS, CDR2 YFSETQ. V dropped 4 bases and J dropped 7 bases, with 17 bases sitting between them. This CDR3 has 14 residues. Here the CDR3 reads CASSPGGGLSGYTF. As DNA, the CDR3 is TGCGCCAGCAGCCCGGGGGGCGGGCTGAGTGGCTACACCTTC.

The rearrangement joins TRBV29-1 to TRBJ2-1; D gene uncertain. Per germline, CDR1 SQVTM and CDR2 ANQGSEA. The CDR3 runs 12 residues. Trimming cost V 6 bases and J 5 bases, with 11 bases left between them. The CDR3 coding sequence is TGCAGCGTGTCAATTACGCACAATGAGCAGTTCTTC. Its protein is CSVSITHNEQFF.

This clone was seen only once. This chain connects TRBV5-1 to TRBJ1-5; possible D gene TRBD1, 5 bases. CDR1 and CDR2 (germline): SGHRS, YFSETQ. The germline V and J ends were trimmed by 3 bases and 6 bases, with 10 bases remaining between them. There are 13 residues in the CDR3. The chain's CDR3 is CASSSTGGQPQHF. CDR3 coding DNA: TGCGCCAGCAGCTCAACAGGCGGTCAGCCCCAGCATTTT.

The chain is built from TRBV4-3 and TRBJ2-3, with TRBD1 identical over 11 bases. This CDR3 is built from 16 residues. V dropped 4 bases and J dropped 4; count of bases not matched to a gene: 7. Germline CDR1 and CDR2: LGHNA and YSLEER. CDR3 residues: CASSLTRTGGADTQYF. The CDR3 coding sequence is TGCGCCAGCAGCCTTACTAGGACAGGGGGCGCAGATACGCAGTATTTT.

This clone was seen once. V and J are TRBV4-1 and TRBJ2-5; D might be TRBD2 (6 bases). CDR3 length: 13 residues. The V and J ends lost 5 bases and 2 bases respectively, with 9 bases between them. Germline CDR1 is MGHRA and CDR2 is YSYEKL. CDR3 loop: CASSGGRQETQYF. The DNA of the CDR3 is TGCGCCAGCAGCGGAGGGAGACAAGAGACCCAGTACTTC.

The rearrangement joins TRBV19 to TRBJ1-5, with 7 bases matching TRBD1. V lost 3 bases, J lost 6 bases, and 5 bases stayed unmatched. The CDR3 has 14 residues. Germline CDR1 is LNHDA and CDR2 is SQIVND (reference sequence). CDR3 residues: CASSMYRTGQPQHF. The DNA of the CDR3 is TGTGCCAGTAGTATGTACAGGACAGGTCAGCCCCAGCATTTT.

The chain uses TRBV29-1 and TRBJ2-2, with a weak D call TRBD2 (6 bases). The CDR3 is made up of 12 amino acids. Germline V gene lookup returns CDR1 SQVTM and CDR2 ANQGSEA. Trimming took off 6 bases at V and 6 bases at J, with 11 bases between the two ends. CDR3 DNA: TGCAGCGTGGCCGGGGGTGCCGGGGAGCTGTTTTTT. Its protein product is CSVAGGAGELFF.

This chain joins TRBV7-9 and TRBJ2-3, with TRBD1 matching over 8 bases. In germline, CDR1 is SEHNR, CDR2 FQNEAQ (reference sequence). V shed 7 bases, J shed 2 bases, and the junction held 5 bases outside the gene matches. The CDR3 covers 14 residues. The CDR3 sequence: CASTGQGDTDTQYF. The CDR3 DNA follows: TGTGCCAGCACCGGACAGGGTGACACAGATACGCAGTATTTT. Together with reference TRBV7-9 and TRBJ2-3, the CDR3 gives the full variable domain: DTGVSQNPRHKITKRGQNVTFRCDPISEHNRLYWYRQTLGQGPEFLTYFQNEAQLEKSRLLSDRFSAERPKGSFSTLEIQRTEQGDSAMYLCASTGQGDTDTQYFGPGTRLTVL.

The CDR3 DNA sequence: TGTGCCAGCAGCTTAGTCGGAGGATCTGGAAACACCATATATTTT. Amino acids: CASSLVGGSGNTIYF. This chain joins TRBV7-2 and TRBJ1-3; no clear D. Trimming removed 1 base at V and 1 base at J, with 8 bases between. Germline loops: CDR1 SGHTA, CDR2 FQGNSA. The CDR3 consists of 15 residues.

This clone was seen just once. The chain links TRBV23-1 to TRBJ2-7; a possible D gene is TRBD2 (5 bases). TRBV23-1 is recorded as an ORF, its role being uncertain. The CDR3 spans 14 residues. Trimming cost V 4 bases and J 1 base, with 11 bases left between them. CDR3 protein: CASSPARGSYEQYV. The DNA for the CDR3 is TGCGCCAGCAGTCCCGCTAGAGGGTCCTACGAGCAGTACGTC.

This clone was picked up a small number of times. This chain links TRBV25-1 with TRBJ1-2; no reliable D call. V dropped 3 bases and J dropped 2 bases, with 10 bases sitting between them. Looked up from germline, CDR1 is MGHDK and CDR2 is SYGVNS. The CDR3 covers 14 residues. In DNA, the CDR3 is TGTGCCAGCAGTGATACAGTATTCAACTATGGCTACACCTTC. Its translation: CASSDTVFNYGYTF.

To note about this clone: This specimen includes other DNA sequences encoding the same CDR3. J is TRBJ2-3 and V is TRBV9; D is uncertain. V was clipped by 0 bases and J by 0 bases, with 2 bases between them. Germline-derived CDR1 and CDR2 are SGDLS and YYNGEE. CDR3 length: 13 residues. The CDR3 DNA is TGTGCCAGCAGCGTAGCGAGCACAGATACGCAGTATTTT. Translating it yields CASSVASTDTQYF.

V gene TRBV10-3 combines with J gene TRBJ1-1; the match to TRBD1 covers 7 bases. This CDR3 has 14 amino acids. CDR1 ENHRY and CDR2 SYGVKD come from the germline V gene. The V gene end was trimmed by 1 base and the J gene end by 1 base; junction bases not matched to a gene: 0. The CDR3: CAISEWTGNTEAFF. In DNA form, the CDR3 reads TGTGCCATCAGTGAGTGGACAGGGAACACTGAAGCTTTCTTT.

The rearrangement links TRBV10-3 to TRBJ2-3; possibly TRBD1 for D (5 bases). Germline V CDR1 and CDR2: ENHRY, SYGVKD. The V gene lost 0 bases and the J gene lost 0 bases, with 7 bases spanning the gap. The CDR3 is 15 residues long. The CDR3 spells CAISESTASTDTQYF. The CDR3 DNA is TGTGCCATCAGTGAGTCGACAGCAAGCACAGATACGCAGTATTTT.

The rearrangement uses TRBV4-3 and TRBJ2-4; 7 positions agree with TRBD1. From germline, CDR1 is LGHNA and CDR2 YSLEER. The CDR3 runs 20 residues. Trimming cost V 0 bases and J 0 bases; bases outside gene matches: 14. CDR3 sequence: CASSQERRPRRGIAKNIQYF. DNA of the CDR3: TGCGCCAGCAGCCAAGAAAGGAGACCGCGCAGGGGGATAGCCAAAAACATTCAGTACTTC.

The chain joins TRBV7-2 to TRBJ2-1; 9 positions match TRBD1. CDR3 length equals 15 residues. Germline assignment: CDR1 SGHTA and CDR2 FQGNSA. J was trimmed by 5 bases and V by 6 bases; bases with no gene match: 8. The CDR3 DNA sequence: TGTGCCAGCAGTCGCCGGGACAGGGCCAACAATGAGCAGTTCTTC. Protein product: CASSRRDRANNEQFF.